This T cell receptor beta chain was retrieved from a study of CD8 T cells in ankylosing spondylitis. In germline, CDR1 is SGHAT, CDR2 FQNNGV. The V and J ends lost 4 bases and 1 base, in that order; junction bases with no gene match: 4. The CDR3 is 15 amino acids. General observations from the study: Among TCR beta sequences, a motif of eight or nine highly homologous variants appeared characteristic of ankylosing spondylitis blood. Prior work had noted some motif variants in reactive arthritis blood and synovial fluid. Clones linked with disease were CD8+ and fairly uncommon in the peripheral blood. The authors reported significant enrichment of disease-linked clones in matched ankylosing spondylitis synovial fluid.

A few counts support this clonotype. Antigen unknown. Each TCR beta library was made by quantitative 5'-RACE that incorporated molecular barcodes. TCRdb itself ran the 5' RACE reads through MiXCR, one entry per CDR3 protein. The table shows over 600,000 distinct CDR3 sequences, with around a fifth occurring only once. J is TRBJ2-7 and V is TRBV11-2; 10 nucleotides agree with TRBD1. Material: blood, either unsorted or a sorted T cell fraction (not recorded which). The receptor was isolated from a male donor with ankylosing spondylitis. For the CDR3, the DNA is TGTGCCAGCAGCTCGGACAGGGGGGAGTCCTACGAGCAGTACTTC. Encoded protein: CASSSDRGESYEQYF.